This T cell receptor beta chain was observed in a study of T-cell reconstitution after alpha-beta-depleted transplantation in children (dated by TCRdb to about 2016). Concerning the study at large: T-cell immune reconstitution after TCRalphabeta/CD19-depleted allogeneic hematopoietic cell transplantation in children was quantitatively tracked in the study by means of TCR repertoire profiling. On the study overall, not on this receptor specifically: Over subsequent months, a decline in hyperexpanded clone frequencies was noted, and after one year, T-cell counts and TCRbeta diversity were mostly ascribed to newly produced T cells. In some patients, high TCRbeta diversity at day 60 was attributed to recipient T cells and intrathymic progenitors that had survived conditioning. The apparently early alphabetaT-cell count recovery about two months after transplant was reportedly dependent on only several hundred rapidly expanded clones derived from non-depleted graft cells.

The library was generated by PCR. These reads were obtained on an Illumina HiSeq 2500. TCR library preparation used molecular barcoding, with unique molecular identifiers applied to normalize quantification of the TCRbeta repertoire. Using fastp trimming at Q25 and MiXCR clonotype assembly, TCRdb reanalyzed the public sequencing data and kept in-frame beta chains. Rows are unified per CDR3 protein, each entry keeping the most common DNA and genes. The sample records almost 250,000 distinct CDR3 sequences, about 25% of which are singletons. The top ten hold about 2.5% of the sample. This clonotype occurred many times. Its cognate antigen has yet to be identified. No base qualities exist here, and no much larger clone lies one base off it. According to the study, the label for this sample's treatment or condition signals: allogeneic hematopoietic cell transplantation with graft depleted of TCRalphabeta T cells and CD19 B cells. TCRalphabeta/CD19-depleted allogeneic hematopoietic cell grafts were given to the transplant recipients, all of whom were children.

Inclusive of the bounding cysteine and phenylalanine, the CDR3 is 15 residues long. The entry retains the CDR3 DNA only, 45 bases that are in frame from base 1. Clipping removes 0 bases from V and 5 bases from J, with 2 as the unmatched junction base count. CDR1 and CDR2 were assigned from the germline V gene as ENHRY and SYGVKD. The receptor was isolated from a girl aged 2-10 years with Fanconi anemia, due to receive a stem cell transplant. The sequence joins TRBV10-3 to TRBJ2-4, and 9 bases in between align with TRBD2. The sequenced sample was PBMCs, obtained before TCRalphabeta/CD19-depleted stem cell transplant. The DNA sequence is TGTGCCATCAGTGAGTCGAGCGGGAGGCAAAACATTCAGTACTTC. Its protein product is CAISESSGRQNIQYF.